Below are 10 T cell receptor beta chains sequenced from a single sample in a study of post-analysis software for immune sequencing data. The TCR beta cDNA libraries contained unique molecular identifiers. TCRdb called the PCR reads again in MiXCR, with one record for every CDR3 protein. The table has about 770,000 distinct CDR3 sequences, under 60% seen once; the top ten hold roughly 4.5%. These TCRs' antigens remain unknown. Study observations and caveats: With TRBV5-6, TRBV5-1 and TRBV20-1 included, roughly five TRBV segments were more frequent in patients than in controls.

The specimen was blood. The receptors come from a girl between 5 and 17 years old with multiple sclerosis.

The chain uses TRBV20-1 and TRBJ2-7, with a weak D call TRBD2 (6 bases). The CDR3 has 15 residues. Germline V lookup: CDR1 DFQATT, CDR2 SNEGSKA (reference sequence). Trimming pared 0 bases from V and 2 bases from J, leaving 14 bases between. The CDR3 is CSAREEGALPYEQYF. In nucleotides, the CDR3 is TGCAGTGCTAGAGAGGAGGGAGCGCTTCCCTACGAGCAGTACTTC.

The sample holds one count of this clonotype. V and J are TRBV6-4 and TRBJ2-1; no firm D call. Germline lookup yields CDR1 MRHNA and CDR2 SNTAGT. V was pared by 3 bases and J by 6 bases, with 6 bases between. CDR3 length: 12 amino acids. The CDR3, as DNA: TGTGCCAGCAGTGAGTGGGGCAATGAGCAGTTCTTC. It translates to CASSEWGNEQFF.

Comment on this clonotype: The junction does not match germline at one end; this may be a read error. The rearrangement links TRBV18 to TRBJ1-5; TRBD1 aligns across 8 bases. CDR1 and CDR2 (germline): KGHSH, LQKENI. The CDR3 totals 15 residues. CDR3 coding DNA: TGTGCCAGTTCACCTAGCGGGACAGGTGGGGAGACCCAGCATTTT. It encodes CASSPSGTGGETQHF.

The V gene is TRBV6-5, the J gene TRBJ2-7; TRBD1 agrees at 7 bases. The germline V gene encodes CDR1 MNHEY and CDR2 SVGAGI. Unmatched junction bases numbered 5, after V lost 0 bases and J lost 3 bases. The CDR3 extends over 15 amino acids. CDR3 nucleotides: TGTGCCAGCAGTTACTCGACAGGGAAGAACTACGAGCAGTACTTC. Translating gives CASSYSTGKNYEQYF.

The genes are TRBV10-3 and TRBJ1-1, with D possibly being TRBD1 (5 bases). The CDR3 totals 14 residues. Germline V gene sequence: CDR1 ENHRY, CDR2 SYGVKD. The germline V and J ends were trimmed by 7 bases and 2 bases, with 14 bases remaining between them. This chain's CDR3 is CAITPSGTNTEAFF. The DNA for the CDR3 is TGTGCCATCACCCCTTCAGGGACCAACACTGAAGCTTTCTTT.

The J gene is TRBJ1-2, the V gene TRBV20-1; TRBD1 matches 7 bases. Germline loops: CDR1 DFQATT, CDR2 SNEGSKA (reference sequence). This CDR3 spans 14 amino acids. J lost 6 bases, V lost 0 bases, and 7 bases had no gene match. CDR3 DNA sequence: TGCAGTGCTAGAGATATTGACAGGGTGGATGGCTACACCTTC. Amino acid sequence: CSARDIDRVDGYTF.

V usage is TRBV18 and J usage is TRBJ1-2; D is undetermined. This CDR3 has 17 residues. V shed 0 bases and J shed 1 base, with 15 bases lying between them. Per the germline V gene, CDR1 is KGHSH and CDR2 is LQKENI. CDR3 DNA sequence: TGTGCCAGCTCACCACCGGTTTTGACGGTCGATAACTATGGCTACACCTTC. It is translated as CASSPPVLTVDNYGYTF. The whole variable domain, filled in from reference TRBV18 and TRBJ1-2, reads NAGVMQNPRHLVRRRGQEARLRCSPMKGHSHVYWYRQLPEEGLKFMVYLQKENIIDESGMPKERFSAEFPKEGPSILRIQQVVRGDSAAYFCASSPPVLTVDNYGYTFGSGTRLTVV.

This clonotype was recorded many times. This sequence joins TRBV28 and TRBJ1-2; D uncertain. The V gene lost 4 bases and the J gene lost 5 bases, with 11 bases spanning the gap. The germline gives CDR1 MDHEN, CDR2 SYDVKM. The CDR3 is 13 amino acids. Here the CDR3 reads CASSSPGRYGYTF. CDR3 bases: TGTGCCAGCAGTTCCCCTGGACGGTATGGCTACACCTTC.

V gene TRBV7-3 combines with J gene TRBJ2-1; the D call may be TRBD1 or TRBD2 (6 bases each). CDR1 and CDR2 from the germline V gene are SGHTA and FQGTGA. V lost 6 bases and J lost 5, with 14 bases in between. This CDR3 spans 14 amino acids. The CDR3 loop is CASREGGRDNEQFF. The CDR3 DNA reads as TGTGCCAGCAGGGAGGGGGGCAGGGACAATGAGCAGTTCTTC.

A single count supports this clonotype. CDR3 region: CASRIGTGSLETQYF. The CDR3 bases are TGTGCCAGCCGAATCGGTACAGGGTCTTTGGAGACCCAGTACTTC. This chain connects TRBV5-8 to TRBJ2-5; tentatively, D is TRBD1 (6 bases). CDR1 and CDR2 from the germline V gene are SGHTS and YDEGEE. The CDR3 has 15 amino acids. Trimming removed 7 bases at V and 5 bases at J, with 21 bases between.